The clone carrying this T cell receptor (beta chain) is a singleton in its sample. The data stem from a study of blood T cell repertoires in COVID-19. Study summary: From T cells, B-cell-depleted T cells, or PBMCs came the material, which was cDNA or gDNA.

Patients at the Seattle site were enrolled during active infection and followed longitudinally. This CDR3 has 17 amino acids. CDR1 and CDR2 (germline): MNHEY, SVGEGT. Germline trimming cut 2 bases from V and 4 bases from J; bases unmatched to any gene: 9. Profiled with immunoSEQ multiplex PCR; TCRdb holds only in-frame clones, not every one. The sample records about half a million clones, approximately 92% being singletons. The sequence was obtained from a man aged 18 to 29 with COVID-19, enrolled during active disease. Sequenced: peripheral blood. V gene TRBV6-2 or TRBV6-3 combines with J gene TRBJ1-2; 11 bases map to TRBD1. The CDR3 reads CASSYPRTGGEIYGYTF. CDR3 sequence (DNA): TGTGCCAGCAGTTACCCCCGGACAGGGGGCGAGATCTATGGCTACACCTTC.